Listed below are T cell receptor beta chains from one sample, sequenced in a study of regulatory T cells in long-lasting Graves disease. TCRdb analysed the multiplex PCR reads with MiXCR anew, one entry per CDR3 protein. Among a few hundred thousand distinct CDR3 sequences listed, roughly 21% were seen once. Specimen: peripheral blood mononuclear cells (PBMCs), collected when the disease was refractory, from a patient treated with antithyroid drugs. These receptors originate from a female donor with Graves disease. Both conserved end residues are part of each CDR3. The D gene is left open where the match is weak. Some rows have no size entry. The others give once, few or many, or a class for an expanded clone.

V	size	D	J	DNA	CDR3
TRBV6-2/TRBV6-3	many	NA	TRBJ2-7	TGTGCCAGCAGTTACGGACCAGAGAGTAGAGGGACCCACTACGAGCAGTACTTC	CASSYGPESRGTHYEQYF
TRBV11-2	many	NA	TRBJ2-7	TGTGCCAGCACGGGGGATGGCTACGAGCAGTACTTC	CASTGDGYEQYF
TRBV7-8	once	TRBD1	TRBJ2-5	TGTGCCAGCAGCCGCAACAGGGGGAGGGAGACCCAGTACTTC	CASSRNRGRETQYF
TRBV5-1	NA	TRBD1	TRBJ2-2	TGCGCCAGCAGCCTCGGACAGGGCTTGGACACCGGGGAGCTGTTTTTT	CASSLGQGLDTGELFF
TRBV11-2	many	NA	TRBJ2-1	TGTGCCAGCAGCTTAGAATCTGACTACAATGAGCAGTTCTTC	CASSLESDYNEQFF
TRBV6-1	many	NA	TRBJ2-7	TGTGCCAGCAGGACCACTTCTCCGGGGCGCTCCTACGAGCAGTACTTC	CASRTTSPGRSYEQYF
TRBV7-3	once	TRBD2	TRBJ2-7	TGTGCCAGCAGCATCAAATATCTAGCGGGATGGAGGGAGCAGTACTTC	CASSIKYLAGWREQYF
TRBV6-2/TRBV6-3	NA	NA	TRBJ1-5	TGTGCCAGCAGTTCGGACAGCAGTGCGTGGCCCCAGCATTTT	CASSSDSSAWPQHF
TRBV27	NA	TRBD1	TRBJ2-5	TGTGCCAGCAGCACCCCGATCACAGGGGTCTCGGATGTGGGGACCCAGTACTTC	CASSTPITGVSDVGTQYF
TRBV2	many	NA	TRBJ1-5	TGTGCCAGCAGTGAACAGTCCTATCAGCCCCAGCATTTT	CASSEQSYQPQHF
TRBV5-6	NA	TRBD2	TRBJ2-2	TGTGCCAGCAGCTTTAAAGCGGGAGCCAACACCGGGGAGCTGTTTTTT	CASSFKAGANTGELFF
TRBV6-5	NA	NA	TRBJ2-6	TGTGCCAGCAGTTACCTCGCCCTTTATGGGGCCAACGTCCTGACTTTC	CASSYLALYGANVLTF
TRBV27	many	NA	TRBJ1-5	TGTGCCAGCAAATCAATATGCAATCAGCCCCAGCATTTT	CASKSICNQPQHF
TRBV5-1	few	TRBD1	TRBJ1-6	TGCGCCAGCAGCTTTACAGGGGGACAGGGTAATTCACCCCTCCACTTT	CASSFTGGQGNSPLHF
TRBV4-3	NA	TRBD2	TRBJ2-2	TGCGCCAGCAGCCAGGAGACTAGCGGGAGGGTCCGTGGCGGGGAGCTGTTTTTT	CASSQETSGRVRGGELFF
TRBV7-2	many	NA	TRBJ2-5	TGTGCCAGCAGCCCCCGACAGTTAGGGACCCAGTACTTC	CASSPRQLGTQYF
TRBV30	NA	NA	TRBJ1-1	TGTGCCTGGAGTGTACATCTTGCAGGGGATGAAGCTTTCTTT	CAWSVHLAGDEAFF
TRBV3-1	NA	NA	TRBJ2-5	TGTGCCAGCAGCCTCCTGATTCAAGAGACCCAGTACTTC	CASSLLIQETQYF
TRBV3-1	NA	NA	TRBJ1-2	TGTGCCAGCAGCCTCTCGCAAGGACCCCAAGGGGGCACCTTC	CASSLSQGPQGGTF
TRBV2	many	TRBD1	TRBJ1-1	TGTGCCGGTCGACAGGGTTTGAACACTGAAGCTTTCTTT	CAGRQGLNTEAFF
TRBV19	NA	NA	TRBJ1-2	TGTGCCAGTATTGACCCACAGGGCCCTCCAGATGGCTACACCTTC	CASIDPQGPPDGYTF
TRBV12-3/TRBV12-4	many	NA	TRBJ2-5	TGTGCCAGCAGTTTAGCGCTTAGGACAGAAGAGACCCAGTACTTC	CASSLALRTEETQYF
TRBV18	many	NA	TRBJ1-1	TGTGCCAGCTCACCCCGGGACAACCCCACTGAAGCTTTCTTT	CASSPRDNPTEAFF
TRBV3-1	NA	NA	TRBJ1-2	TGTGCCAGCAGCCAAGAAAGGGAGGGATTCTATGGCTACACCTTC	CASSQEREGFYGYTF
TRBV12-3/TRBV12-4	many	TRBD1	TRBJ1-5	TGTGCCAGCAGCATGACAGGGGCTTTGCAGCCCCAGCATTTT	CASSMTGALQPQHF
TRBV29-1	NA	TRBD1	TRBJ2-2	TGCAGCGGTGTGACAGGGCCCGGGGAGCTGTTTTTT	CSGVTGPGELFF
TRBV20-1	many	TRBD1	TRBJ1-4	TGCAGTGCGTCCGGGACAGGGAACGAAAAACTGTTTTTT	CSASGTGNEKLFF
TRBV29-1	many	NA	TRBJ2-7	TGCAGCGTTTTGGTAAGGACACCCGAAAATGAGCAGTACTTC	CSVLVRTPENEQYF
TRBV11-2	few	TRBD1	TRBJ2-7	TGTGCCAGCAGCGCGACAGGGGGCGCGGCTCTCGAGCAGTACTTC	CASSATGGAALEQYF
TRBV11-2	few	NA	TRBJ2-7	TGTGCCAGCAGGGGGGGGCCAGAGATTACCTACGAGCAGTACTTC	CASRGGPEITYEQYF
TRBV20-1	few	TRBD1	TRBJ1-6	TGCAGTGCTAGTGAAGACAGGGGGAATTCACCCCTCCACTTT	CSASEDRGNSPLHF
TRBV10-3	few	NA	TRBJ2-2	TGTGCCATCAGTGAACAGGGCGACACCGGGGAGCTGTTTTTT	CAISEQGDTGELFF
TRBV6-1	NA	TRBD2	TRBJ2-3	TGTGCCAGCAGTGGAACCACTATAGCGGGAGTTGGCACAGATACGCAGTATTTT	CASSGTTIAGVGTDTQYF
TRBV7-2	many	NA	TRBJ2-7	TGTGCCAGCAGCCCCGCGTTACTAGACCACGAGCAGTACTTC	CASSPALLDHEQYF
TRBV9	many	NA	TRBJ1-5	TGTGCCAGCAGCGTAGGTTTCGGCAATCAGCCCCAGCATTTT	CASSVGFGNQPQHF
TRBV11-2	NA	TRBD1	TRBJ2-7	TGTGCCGGCAGCCCCCGACAGGGTAGTGACGAGCAGTACTTC	CAGSPRQGSDEQYF
TRBV7-2	NA	NA	TRBJ2-5	TGTGCCAGCAGCCTCTCCCTTACAACGCAAGAGACCCAGTACTTC	CASSLSLTTQETQYF
TRBV24-1	many	NA	TRBJ2-5	TGTGCCACCAGTGACGCAGGAGGGGAAGAGACCCAGTACTTC	CATSDAGGEETQYF
TRBV29-1	NA	NA	TRBJ2-2	TGCAGCGTTGGGGCAGGGGGAGGAACCGGGGAGCTGTTTTTT	CSVGAGGGTGELFF
TRBV12-3/TRBV12-4	many	NA	TRBJ1-1	TGTGCCAGCACCCTCACCGAGGTGTACACTGAAGCTTTCTTT	CASTLTEVYTEAFF
TRBV6-5	NA	NA	TRBJ2-6	TGTGCCAGCAGTTTCGGACCATTCTCTGGGGCCAACGTCCTGACTTTC	CASSFGPFSGANVLTF
TRBV3-1	NA	TRBD2	TRBJ2-7	TGTGCCAGCAGCCAAGAGTCTAGCGGGTCCTACGAGCAGTACTTC	CASSQESSGSYEQYF
TRBV7-2	few	TRBD1	TRBJ2-7	TGTGCCAGCAGCTTGCATACAGGGGATGACGAGCAGTACTTC	CASSLHTGDDEQYF
TRBV12-3/TRBV12-4	many	TRBD1	TRBJ2-7	TGTGCCAGCAGTAGAACCCTCACAGGGGCCTACGAGCAGTACTTC	CASSRTLTGAYEQYF
TRBV28	many	NA	TRBJ1-4	TGTGCCAGCACTTCCTGGGATAATGAAAAACTGTTTTTT	CASTSWDNEKLFF
TRBV5-1	NA	TRBD1	TRBJ2-2	TGCGCCAGCAGTCCCGGGACAGGGGGCTCCGGGGAGCTGTTTTTT	CASSPGTGGSGELFF
TRBV19	NA	TRBD2	TRBJ2-2	TGTGCCAGTAGTATCTGGGGGCTAGCGGGAGACGAGGAGCTGTTTTTT	CASSIWGLAGDEELFF
TRBV20-1	NA	TRBD1	TRBJ1-5	TGCAGTGCTAGTGGGATACAGGGGGCCGACAATCAGCCCCAGCATTTT	CSASGIQGADNQPQHF
TRBV15	many	NA	TRBJ1-4	TGTGCCACCAGCAGAGCAGGACAGCCGAATGAAAAACTGTTTTTT	CATSRAGQPNEKLFF
TRBV7-2	once	NA	TRBJ1-2	TGTGCCAGCAGCCAAAACACCGCTAACTATGGCTACACCTTC	CASSQNTANYGYTF
TRBV3-1	many	NA	TRBJ2-2	TGTGCCAGCAGCCAAGGCCAATCCGGGGAGCTGTTTTTT	CASSQGQSGELFF
TRBV6-1	few	NA	TRBJ2-7	TGTGCCAGCCGGGCAGCAGGATACGAGCAGTACTTC	CASRAAGYEQYF
TRBV6-2/TRBV6-3	NA	TRBD2	TRBJ2-3	TGTGCCAGCAGTTATACTAGCGGTAGCACAGATACGCAGTATTTT	CASSYTSGSTDTQYF
TRBV6-1	NA	NA	TRBJ1-5	TGTGCCAGCACTAGCTGGGTTGTGGGTCAGCCCCAGCATTTT	CASTSWVVGQPQHF
TRBV28	few	NA	TRBJ2-7	TGTGCCAGCAGTTCGATAGACATGAAGACGTACTTC	CASSSIDMKTYF